Below, 4 T cell receptor beta chains from the same sample are listed, as sequenced in a study of T cell responses to AZD1222 COVID-19 vaccine (dated by TCRdb to the early 2020s). In the paper's terms, the time point label means: baseline before first vaccination. Preparation of the library involved the immunoSEQ multiplex PCR assay. TCRdb re-hosts the immuneACCESS table, in-frame sequences only. Its copies lack some clones; in the studies checked, an unresolved V gene accounts for under half of them, and the cause for the rest is not known. In all, the sample holds about 120,000 clones, and roughly 91% of those were seen once. The top ten hold roughly 1.1% of the sample. Sample: peripheral blood, taken on day 0 of AZD1222 vaccination. All receptors derive from an adult in good health.

The J gene is TRBJ1-6, the V gene TRBV18, with D tentatively TRBD1 (5 bases). The V gene lost 3 bases and the J gene lost 7 bases, with 25 bases spanning the gap. The germline gives CDR1 KGHSH, CDR2 LQKENI. The CDR3 consists of 19 residues. The CDR3 is CASSPGGAASSRGNSPLHF. The CDR3 DNA follows: TGTGCCAGCTCACCTGGCGGGGCCGCCTCGTCGCGAGGCAATTCACCCCTCCACTTT. Based on the CDR3 plus reference TRBV18 and TRBJ1-6, the full variable domain is NAGVMQNPRHLVRRRGQEARLRCSPMKGHSHVYWYRQLPEEGLKFMVYLQKENIIDESGMPKERFSAEFPKEGPSILRIQQVVRGDSAAYFCASSPGGAASSRGNSPLHFGNGTRLTVT.

This rearrangement joins TRBV7-9 to TRBJ1-2, with TRBD1 matching 7 bases. Germline CDR1 is SEHNR and CDR2 is FQNEAQ (reference sequence). CDR3 length equals 15 residues. The junction had 8 bases not matched to a gene; V was cut back by 7 bases and J by 0 bases. CDR3 sequence reads: CASITNRGSNYGYTF. DNA for the CDR3: TGTGCCAGCATCACAAACAGGGGCTCTAACTATGGCTACACCTTC.

This chain uses TRBV4-2 with TRBJ2-7; tentative D call: TRBD2 (6 bases). Germline CDR1 is LGHNA and CDR2 is YNFKEQ. The CDR3 consists of 18 residues. V gave up 0 bases and J gave up 4 bases, with 22 bases separating them. The CDR3 region is CASSQDQVSGTFPYEQYF. Written as DNA, the CDR3 is TGTGCCAGCAGCCAAGATCAAGTTTCAGGGACTTTTCCTTACGAGCAGTACTTC.

This chain links TRBV9 with TRBJ1-6; D unclear. Germline CDR1 and CDR2: SGDLS and YYNGEE. The V end was cut by 0 bases, the J end by 4 bases, with 11 bases between. This CDR3 spans 16 amino acids. The CDR3 DNA reads TGTGCCAGCAGCGTAGAATCAGGAAGGTATAATTCACCCCTCCACTTT. Residues: CASSVESGRYNSPLHF.